Listed below are T cell receptor beta chains from one sample, sequenced in a study of OX40 agonist ivuxolimab in advanced cancers. Using immunoSEQ multiplex PCR, the repertoire was profiled, and TCRdb retains in-frame clones only, with some absent. The data hold 50,000 to 65,000 clones, with approximately 90% observed a single time. This specimen was CD4+ or CD8+ T cells sorted from blood, taken in a trial of the OX40 agonist ivuxolimab. The receptor set was obtained from an adult with an advanced solid tumor such as melanoma, head and neck, liver or kidney cancer. The conserved cysteine and the conserved F or W are not part of the CDR3 here. A D gene is named only where the DNA matches it firmly. Clone size, where shown, is once, few, many, or a class for clones that have expanded.

clone size: once
V gene: TRBV30
D gene: -
CDR3 length: 12
CDR3 protein: AWSSPDGSYEQY

clone size: -
V gene: TRBV28
D gene: -
CDR3 length: 11
CDR3 protein: ASRLTGEETQY

clone size: -
V gene: TRBV7-3
D gene: -
CDR3 length: 11
CDR3 protein: ASSGGPNTEAF

clone size: -
V gene: TRBV27
D gene: -
CDR3 length: 12
CDR3 protein: ASSGGGGGEKLF

clone size: -
V gene: TRBV15
D gene: -
CDR3 length: 15
CDR3 protein: ATSRDLGARNSYGYT

clone size: few
V gene: TRBV6-5
D gene: -
CDR3 length: 11
CDR3 protein: ASKEVSGNTIY

clone size: -
V gene: TRBV19
D gene: TRBD2
CDR3 length: 11
CDR3 protein: ASSSGTYNEQF

clone size: -
V gene: TRBV27
D gene: TRBD1
CDR3 length: 12
CDR3 protein: ASRPGTGGLPQH

clone size: -
V gene: TRBV28
D gene: TRBD1
CDR3 length: 14
CDR3 protein: ASSLGQVLMNTEAF

clone size: -
V gene: TRBV2
D gene: -
CDR3 length: 11
CDR3 protein: ASSEEEWTEAF

clone size: -
V gene: TRBV7-3
D gene: TRBD2
CDR3 length: 11
CDR3 protein: ASSEGLAGEQF

clone size: -
V gene: TRBV11-2
D gene: -
CDR3 length: 13
CDR3 protein: ASSLQGSNTGELF

clone size: -
V gene: TRBV18
D gene: -
CDR3 length: 14
CDR3 protein: ASSITIVTPSETQY

clone size: -
V gene: TRBV5-8
D gene: -
CDR3 length: 13
CDR3 protein: ASSQDAGSSYEQY

clone size: -
V gene: TRBV27
D gene: -
CDR3 length: 12
CDR3 protein: ASSPGTPSRPQH

clone size: -
V gene: TRBV4-3
D gene: TRBD2
CDR3 length: 13
CDR3 protein: ASSQGGLAGGEQF

clone size: -
V gene: TRBV2
D gene: -
CDR3 length: 10
CDR3 protein: ASSDRLYEQY

clone size: -
V gene: TRBV7-9
D gene: -
CDR3 length: 10
CDR3 protein: ASSLAGQGQY

clone size: -
V gene: TRBV29-1
D gene: -
CDR3 length: 12
CDR3 protein: SVGGADSYNEQF

clone size: -
V gene: TRBV27
D gene: -
CDR3 length: 13
CDR3 protein: ASQKTANSNQPQH

clone size: -
V gene: TRBV7-2
D gene: -
CDR3 length: 13
CDR3 protein: ASSLGAVRPYEQY

clone size: -
V gene: TRBV7-3
D gene: -
CDR3 length: 12
CDR3 protein: ASSLLGASIEQF

clone size: -
V gene: TRBV7-9
D gene: -
CDR3 length: 12
CDR3 protein: ASSLENSFYEQY

clone size: -
V gene: TRBV15
D gene: TRBD2
CDR3 length: 14
CDR3 protein: ATSSPLAGGTGELF

clone size: -
V gene: TRBV6-5
D gene: -
CDR3 length: 13
CDR3 protein: ASSPQLIGGHGYT

clone size: -
V gene: TRBV4-1
D gene: -
CDR3 length: 12
CDR3 protein: ASSQGLKADGYT

clone size: -
V gene: TRBV15
D gene: -
CDR3 length: 10
CDR3 protein: ATKEGYSPLH

clone size: -
V gene: TRBV15
D gene: -
CDR3 length: 10
CDR3 protein: ATSLLGAEAF

clone size: -
V gene: TRBV7-9
D gene: TRBD2
CDR3 length: 14
CDR3 protein: ASSLELAGVRDTQY

clone size: -
V gene: TRBV7-9
D gene: -
CDR3 length: 12
CDR3 protein: ASIGRVSGNTIY

clone size: -
V gene: TRBV7-9
D gene: -
CDR3 length: 10
CDR3 protein: ASSLGGQPQH